Given below is one T cell receptor beta chain in context. The target antigen is unknown. The sample is drawn from a study of T cell responses to AZD1222 COVID-19 vaccine. General study points: Baseline serology detected seropositivity in only six AZD1222 recipients. Researchers took repertoire samples only after the peak T cell response had come.

J lost 2 bases, V lost 0 bases, and 6 bases had no gene match. Germline V gene sequence: CDR1 PRHDT, CDR2 FYEKMQ (reference sequence). There are 16 residues in the CDR3. It was second doses at about 4 or about 12 weeks that were pooled. Clones were sequenced by immunoSEQ multiplex PCR, and TCRdb holds only the in-frame ones, with some missing. The sample records 150,000 to 200,000 clones, 94% being singletons. The starting material was peripheral blood, obtained 28 days after the second AZD1222 dose. The receptor was derived from an adult who received the AZD1222 COVID-19 vaccine. The rearrangement joins TRBV13 to TRBJ2-7, with 8 bases fitting TRBD2. CDR3 sequence (DNA): TGTGCCAGCAGCTTAGGACTAGCGGAGTTCACCTACGAGCAGTACTTC. This gives the protein CASSLGLAEFTYEQYF. The full variable domain, rest sourced from reference TRBV13 and TRBJ2-7, is AAGVIQSPRHLIKEKRETATLKCYPIPRHDTVYWYQQGPGQDPQFLISFYEKMQSDKGSIPDRFSAQQFSDYHSELNMSSLELGDSALYFCASSLGLAEFTYEQYFGPGTRLTVT.